This T cell receptor (beta chain) comes out of a study of CD8 T cells in ankylosing spondylitis. The study, taken as a whole, reports: Made up of about eight highly homologous variants, a TCR beta motif appeared characteristic of ankylosing spondylitis blood. Disease-linked clones bore a CD8+ phenotype and were relatively rare in peripheral blood.

This CDR3 contains 12 residues. V was cut by 2 bases and J by 1 base, with 4 bases left in between. Per germline, CDR1 SQVTM and CDR2 ANQGSEA. This clonotype was observed at least ten times. What it binds is unknown. TCRdb ran MiXCR on the 5' RACE reads and lists one entry per CDR3 protein. Here the sample spans about 510,000 distinct CDR3 sequences, under 5.5% being singletons. This clonotype was obtained from a male donor with ankylosing spondylitis. This chain uses TRBV29-1 with TRBJ2-3; no clear D. What was sequenced was blood, either unsorted or a sorted T cell fraction (not recorded which). Here the CDR3 reads CSVEPRTDTQYF. The CDR3 DNA sequence: TGCAGCGTTGAACCCCGCACAGATACGCAGTATTTT.